This entry lists 10 T cell receptor beta chains sequenced from one sample in a study of T cell changes during pregnancy in multiple sclerosis. TCRdb keeps only in-frame clones here, not all; method: immunoSEQ multiplex PCR. The data show about 48,000 clones, with nearly 95% seen just once and around 0.47% held by the top ten. The specimen was CD4+ T cells from peripheral blood mononuclear cells, collected in the first trimester of pregnancy. These receptors were obtained from a female donor with multiple sclerosis, enrolled in a pregnancy study.

This clone was counted a single time. The gene calls are TRBV4-1 and TRBJ1-2; perhaps TRBD1 as D (5 bases). Germline loops: CDR1 MGHRA, CDR2 YSYEKL. The V gene lost 1 base and the J gene lost 2 bases, with 14 bases spanning the gap. The CDR3 is 16 amino acids. CDR3 in amino acids: CASSQATGIGNYGYTF. The CDR3 DNA sequence: TGCGCCAGCAGCCAAGCCACAGGTATTGGGAACTATGGCTACACCTTC.

V gene TRBV10-1 combines with J gene TRBJ2-5; 10 bases fit TRBD1. The V and J ends lost 7 bases and 4 bases, in that order; junction bases with no gene match: 21. Germline CDR1 reads WNHNN; CDR2 reads SYGVQD (reference sequence). The CDR3 loop spans 19 amino acids. The CDR3 nucleotides are TGCGCCAGCACTATACTAGGGATCCCGGGACAGGGGTCTTTAGAGACCCAGTACTTC. As protein: CASTILGIPGQGSLETQYF.

Written as DNA, the CDR3 is TGCAGCGTTCGGGGGATATCCTACGAGCAGTACTTC. It yields the protein CSVRGISYEQYF. The rearrangement links TRBV29-1 to TRBJ2-7; the D gene is possibly TRBD2 (6 bases). V lost 5 bases, J lost 1 base, and 9 bases lay in between. Per the germline V gene, CDR1 is SQVTM and CDR2 is ANQGSEA. The CDR3 has 12 residues.

The chain joins TRBV11-3 to TRBJ2-1, with 9 nucleotides matching TRBD1. The CDR3 loop spans 13 amino acids. Germline CDR1 is SGHNT and CDR2 is YENEEA. V shed 5 bases, J shed 8 bases, and the junction held 4 bases outside the gene matches. The CDR3 region is CASSRGQGDEQFF. The CDR3 nucleotides read TGTGCCAGCAGCCGGGGACAGGGTGATGAGCAGTTCTTC.

V and J are TRBV13 and TRBJ1-6, with D perhaps matching TRBD1 (5 bases). The CDR3 covers 16 residues. Trimming stripped 3 bases from V and 0 bases from J, with 9 bases between. The germline CDR1 and CDR2 sequences are PRHDT and FYEKMQ (reference sequence). The DNA of the CDR3 is TGTGCCAGCAGCTTTGGGGCGAACTCCTATAATTCACCCCTCCACTTT. Protein product: CASSFGANSYNSPLHF.

The chain carries TRBV28 and TRBJ2-1, with D tentatively TRBD2 (7 bases). Germline CDR1 MDHEN, CDR2 SYDVKM. V was shortened by 7 bases and J by 1 base, with 14 bases between the two germline ends. The CDR3 sequence is 15 residues long. In nucleotides, the CDR3 is TGTGCCAGCACTAGGGGGGGAGGGTCCTACAATGAGCAGTTCTTC. This translates into CASTRGGGSYNEQFF.

J is TRBJ2-2 and V is TRBV2, with a tentative D call TRBD1 (5 bases). CDR1 is SNHLY, CDR2 FYNNEI, per germline. The CDR3 extends over 15 amino acids. Trimming removed 6 bases at V and 0 bases at J, with 11 bases between. The CDR3 sequence is CASRQTDTNTGELFF. The CDR3 nucleotides read TGTGCCAGCAGGCAGACAGACACGAACACCGGGGAGCTGTTTTTT.

The chain is built from TRBV6-1 and TRBJ2-5, with 7 nucleotides matching TRBD1. V shed 5 bases, J shed 1 base, and the junction held 7 bases outside the gene matches. The CDR3 covers 15 residues. Germline lookup yields CDR1 MNHNS and CDR2 SASEGT. The CDR3 reads CASSTTRDSQETQYF. As DNA, the CDR3 is TGTGCCAGCAGTACGACCCGGGACAGCCAAGAGACCCAGTACTTC.

This sequence joins TRBV30 and TRBJ2-7; tentatively, D is TRBD1 (6 bases). The V gene's germline CDR1 is GTSNPN and CDR2 SVGIG (reference sequence). The CDR3 covers 11 residues. The V gene lost 1 base and the J gene lost 5 bases, with 6 bases spanning the gap. In DNA form, the CDR3 reads TGTGCCTGGAGTGACAGGGACGAGCAGTACTTC. Translation gives CAWSDRDEQYF. The complete variable domain, with remaining parts taken from reference TRBV30 and TRBJ2-7, reads SQTIHQWPATLVQPVGSPLSLECTVEGTSNPNLYWYRQAAGRGLQLLFYSVGIGQISSEVPQNLSASRPQDRQFILSSKKLLLSDSGFYLCAWSDRDEQYFGPGTRLTVT.

In its sample, this clone was seen once. V and J are TRBV6-5 and TRBJ2-7; TRBD1 matches at 8 bases. Germline V gene data show CDR1 as MNHEY and CDR2 as SVGAGI. Trimming cost V 6 bases and J 4 bases; bases outside gene matches: 5. The CDR3 has 13 amino acids. The CDR3 region is CASRDRVWYEQYF. The CDR3 nucleotides read TGTGCCAGCAGGGACAGGGTTTGGTACGAGCAGTACTTC.